What follows are 26 T cell receptor beta chains derived from one specimen sequenced in a study of shared clonotypes between healthy human individuals. Repertoires were generated with immunoSEQ multiplex PCR, while TCRdb's copy carries only in-frame clones and drops some. The table lists about 590,000 clones, nearly 97% of them singletons, with 0.11% in the top ten. CD45RO-negative cells were positively selected for CCR7, leaving out terminally differentiated effector memory CD45RA+ cells. The sample taken for sequencing was naive CD8+ T cells sorted from blood. These receptors were obtained from a woman aged 25 to 39 in good health.

The chain recombines TRBV7-4 with TRBJ2-7; 7 bases are shared with TRBD2. J was trimmed by 3 bases and V by 8 bases; bases with no gene match: 28. Per germline, CDR1 SGHVT and CDR2 SQSDAQ. The CDR3 covers 20 residues. The CDR3 DNA follows: TGTGCCAGCGCTAGCAGCTTAGAGGCTTCCTGGCGGGAGCCCCTCTACGAGCAGTACTTC. It codes for CASASSLEASWREPLYEQYF.

The genes are TRBV15 and TRBJ2-7; TRBD1 is a possible D gene (5 bases). CDR1 is LNHNV and CDR2 is YYDKDF in the germline V gene (reference sequence). The length of the CDR3 is 16 residues. With 1 base removed from V and 1 base from J, the gap between germline ends came to 14 bases. CDR3 DNA: TGTGCCACCAGCAGAGCCGCCAGGGAAGGATCCTACGAGCAGTACTTC. Translated: CATSRAAREGSYEQYF.

V gene TRBV2 combines with J gene TRBJ2-7; 7 nucleotides align to TRBD1. The CDR3 runs 14 residues. CDR1 and CDR2 from the germline V gene are SNHLY and FYNNEI. Losses at the gene ends were 0 bases for V and 3 bases for J; bases not matched to a gene: 2. In nucleotides, the CDR3 is TGTGCCAGCAGTGAAGCGGCAGGGGGCTACGAGCAGTACTTC. Protein sequence: CASSEAAGGYEQYF.

The chain is built from TRBV10-3 and TRBJ1-1; 10 bases agree with TRBD1. CDR1 is ENHRY, CDR2 SYGVKD, per germline. The ends lost 5 bases at V and 3 bases at J; junction bases unmatched: 12. This CDR3 has 17 amino acids. The CDR3 DNA sequence: TGTGCCATCAGTAAAGACAGGGGGCAAGGAGCGGACACTGAAGCTTTCTTT. Translated, it gives CAISKDRGQGADTEAFF.

This clone was observed a single time. This chain joins TRBV28 and TRBJ2-7, with TRBD2 matching 7 bases. Trimming at V came to 4 bases and at J to 3 bases, leaving 12 bases not matched to a gene. The length of the CDR3 is 16 residues. Germline-derived CDR1 and CDR2 are MDHEN and SYDVKM. The CDR3: CASSSSQTSRSYEQYF. The CDR3 coding sequence is TGTGCCAGCAGTTCCTCTCAGACTAGCCGTAGCTACGAGCAGTACTTC.

V is TRBV19 and J is TRBJ1-1, with TRBD1 identical over 7 bases. Germline V gives CDR1 LNHDA, CDR2 SQIVND (reference sequence). The CDR3 sequence is 13 residues long. The trim removed 6 bases at V and 6 bases at J, leaving 7 bases unmatched. In nucleotides, the CDR3 is TGTGCCAGTAGAATGGGACAGAGGCCTGAAGCTTTCTTT. The encoded protein is CASRMGQRPEAFF.

The chain links TRBV7-9 to TRBJ1-1; D remains unclear. Germline CDR1 reads SEHNR; CDR2 reads FQNEAQ (reference sequence). This CDR3 contains 11 residues. V was pared by 0 bases and J by 6 bases, with 2 bases between. Written as DNA, the CDR3 is TGTGCCAGCAGCTTAGCCCCTGAAGCTTTCTTT. Protein: CASSLAPEAFF.

The CDR3 DNA reads TGCGCCAGCAGACCGGGACAGATGAACACTGAAGCTTTCTTT. This sequence encodes CASRPGQMNTEAFF. This rearrangement joins TRBV4-1 to TRBJ1-1, with 7 bases identical to TRBD1. Trimming took 6 bases from V and 0 from J; bases not matched to a gene: 4. The CDR3 is made up of 14 amino acids. Germline assignment: CDR1 MGHRA and CDR2 YSYEKL.

This clone has more than one count but fewer than ten. The rearrangement joins TRBV5-6 to TRBJ2-5; no reliable D call. Germline lookup yields CDR1 SGHDT and CDR2 YYEEEE. The CDR3 runs to 13 residues. V lost 4 bases to trimming and J lost 2 bases, with 9 bases between them. The CDR3 region is CASSAHGQETQYF. In nucleotides, the CDR3 is TGTGCCAGCAGCGCCCACGGTCAAGAGACCCAGTACTTC.

The chain uses TRBV27 and TRBJ2-7; possibly TRBD2 for D (6 bases). CDR1 is MNHEY and CDR2 is SMNVEV in the germline V gene (reference sequence). The CDR3 consists of 13 residues. CDR3 DNA: TGTGCTATCGGGGGTTATCCCTCCTACGAGCAGTACTTC. It is translated as CAIGGYPSYEQYF.

V gene TRBV25-1 combines with J gene TRBJ2-1; D may be TRBD2 (6 bases). Germline CDR1 MGHDK, CDR2 SYGVNS. The CDR3 consists of 13 residues. The V gene lost 8 bases and the J gene lost 5 bases, with 13 bases spanning the gap. The CDR3 region is CASLGRIDNEQFF. Written as DNA, the CDR3 is TGTGCCAGCCTGGGGAGGATCGACAATGAGCAGTTCTTC.

This chain connects TRBV5-4 to TRBJ2-1; 11 nucleotides line up with TRBD2. Per the germline V gene, CDR1 is SGHNT and CDR2 is YYREEE (reference sequence). V lost 1 base to trimming and J lost 9 bases; unmatched junction nucleotides: 9. The CDR3 totals 16 residues. The CDR3 nucleotides read TGTGCCAGCAGCTTGCTCGATAGCGGGAGGGTGGGTGAGCAGTTCTTC. Translating it yields CASSLLDSGRVGEQFF.

The chain links TRBV4-1 to TRBJ2-1; tentative D call: TRBD2 (6 bases). The CDR3 runs to 17 residues. Between the trimmed V and J ends, which lost 0 bases and 4 bases, there was a span of 16 bases. Germline V gene data show CDR1 as MGHRA and CDR2 as YSYEKL. This chain's CDR3 is CASSQEYPLALYNEQFF. The CDR3 DNA follows: TGCGCCAGCAGCCAAGAATACCCACTAGCATTGTACAATGAGCAGTTCTTC.

The rearrangement joins TRBV29-1 to TRBJ2-7, with TRBD1 matching over 9 bases. The CDR3 spans 15 residues. The germline gives CDR1 SQVTM, CDR2 ANQGSEA. J was trimmed by 2 bases and V by 5 bases; bases with no gene match: 10. DNA for the CDR3: TGCAGCGTTCCCCAGGGGACAGGGCCCCCCTACGAGCAGTACTTC. This translates into CSVPQGTGPPYEQYF.

V gene TRBV14 combines with J gene TRBJ2-5; D is possibly TRBD1 (6 bases). The V end lost 4 bases, the J end lost 5 bases, and 26 bases lay between the germline ends. Germline V gives CDR1 SGHDN, CDR2 FVKESK. The CDR3 runs to 18 residues. DNA of the CDR3: TGTGCCAGCAGCCCAGGACTCGGATTCGGTGGGGGCCGGGAGACCCAGTACTTC. Translating it yields CASSPGLGFGGGRETQYF.

The chain joins TRBV25-1 to TRBJ2-7, with D uncertain. Between the trimmed V and J ends, which lost 8 bases and 3 bases, there was a span of 8 bases. The V gene's germline CDR1 is MGHDK and CDR2 SYGVNS. This CDR3 is built from 11 residues. The CDR3 sequence is CASGVFYEQYF. The CDR3 nucleotides are TGTGCCAGCGGGGTTTTCTACGAGCAGTACTTC.

The V gene is TRBV10-1, the J gene TRBJ2-1, with TRBD2 matching 8 bases. Germline CDR1 and CDR2: WNHNN and SYGVQD (reference sequence). The CDR3 contains 19 residues. The V gene end was trimmed by 8 bases and the J gene end by 0 bases; junction bases not matched to a gene: 18. The CDR3 nucleotides read TGCGCCAGCGTCTTGTCGGGACTAGAAGGCGGGGGCTCCTACAATGAGCAGTTCTTC. As protein: CASVLSGLEGGGSYNEQFF.

The V and J genes are TRBV5-1 and TRBJ2-1; D is perhaps TRBD2 (6 bases). CDR1 is SGHRS, CDR2 YFSETQ, per germline. The V end was cut by 0 bases, the J end by 4 bases, with 8 bases between. This CDR3 spans 14 amino acids. CDR3: CASSLEAGYNEQFF. CDR3 nucleotide sequence: TGCGCCAGCAGCTTGGAGGCGGGGTACAATGAGCAGTTCTTC.

The gene calls are TRBV4-2 and TRBJ2-1; D remains ambiguous. Trimming removed 0 bases at V and 10 bases at J, with 13 bases between. Per germline, CDR1 LGHNA and CDR2 YNFKEQ. This CDR3 has 14 amino acids. The DNA for the CDR3 is TGTGCCAGCAGCCAAGAGGGAACGCCCCGGGAGCAGTTCTTC. The encoded protein is CASSQEGTPREQFF.

The V gene is TRBV5-4, the J gene TRBJ1-2; 11 bases agree with TRBD1. The CDR3 runs 17 residues. Trimming cost V 4 bases and J 0 bases; bases outside gene matches: 8. Per germline, CDR1 SGHNT and CDR2 YYREEE (reference sequence). The CDR3 bases are TGTGCCAGCAGCCGAGGGACAGGGGGAGGGACTAACTATGGCTACACCTTC. The encoded protein is CASSRGTGGGTNYGYTF.

The chain has TRBV27 and TRBJ2-1; TRBD2 matches at 11 bases. The germline gives CDR1 MNHEY, CDR2 SMNVEV (reference sequence). The CDR3 totals 16 residues. Trimming cost V 7 bases and J 1 base; bases outside gene matches: 6. CDR3 sequence (DNA): TGTGCCAGCAAGGGCTTAGCGGGAGGGTCCTACAATGAGCAGTTCTTC. It yields the protein CASKGLAGGSYNEQFF.

The gene calls are TRBV28 and TRBJ2-1, with TRBD2 matching over 7 bases. The length of the CDR3 is 14 residues. The V gene end was trimmed by 3 bases and the J gene end by 4 bases; junction bases not matched to a gene: 3. The V gene's germline CDR1 is MDHEN and CDR2 SYDVKM. The CDR3 DNA is TGTGCCAGCAGTTTTGGCGGGAGATACAATGAGCAGTTCTTC. Its protein is CASSFGGRYNEQFF.

The table lists this clone with a count of one. This rearrangement joins TRBV5-4 to TRBJ1-1; TRBD1 is a possible D gene (6 bases). Deletions cut 3 bases from V and 0 bases from J, with 15 bases between. Germline CDR1 reads SGHNT; CDR2 reads YYREEE (reference sequence). The CDR3 length is 16 residues. The CDR3 is CASSWGGRGMNTEAFF. The CDR3 DNA follows: TGTGCCAGCAGCTGGGGTGGCAGGGGAATGAACACTGAAGCTTTCTTT.

This sequence joins TRBV29-1 and TRBJ2-2; the match to TRBD2 covers 9 bases. The CDR3 has 12 amino acids. Germline V lookup: CDR1 SQVTM, CDR2 ANQGSEA. CDR3 nucleotide sequence: TGCATCGCTAGCGGGGCGGGCGGGGAGCTGTTTTTT. It is translated as CIASGAGGELFF.

The chain joins TRBV5-6 to TRBJ2-5; 8 bases are a match to TRBD1. This CDR3 region has 14 residues. With 0 bases clipped from V and 9 bases from J, the junction kept 7 bases outside the gene matches. The germline gives CDR1 SGHDT, CDR2 YYEEEE. CDR3 coding DNA: TGTGCCAGCAGCTTGGTTGGACAGGGAATTTCCCAGTACTTC. Translation gives CASSLVGQGISQYF.

Only one count was recorded for this clone. The chain carries TRBV6-1 and TRBJ2-3; D is unclear. Looked up from germline, CDR1 is MNHNS and CDR2 is SASEGT. Trimming shortened V by 6 bases and J by 4 bases, and 8 bases separated the two germline ends. The CDR3 covers 12 residues. CDR3 in amino acids: CASREPPDTQYF. The DNA for the CDR3 is TGTGCCAGCAGGGAGCCTCCAGATACGCAGTATTTT.